The source of this TCR beta chain is a study of blood T cell repertoires in COVID-19. Across the study: Specimens from acute and convalescent COVID-19 originated in the United States, Italy and Spain. Sources were T cells, B-cell-depleted T cells, or PBMCs; the material itself was cDNA or gDNA.

The CDR3 runs to 14 residues. Germline V gene lookup returns CDR1 MNHEY and CDR2 SVGEGT. V shed 4 bases and J shed 2 bases, with 9 bases lying between them. Original processing notes: Reference gene primer amplification in the assay estimated nucleated cell counts. Using immunoSEQ multiplex PCR, the repertoire was profiled, and TCRdb retains in-frame clones only, with some absent. That table is the source of V, J and clone size, and D and trimming were worked out from the DNA. The sample records 150,000 to 200,000 clones, just under 85% being singletons. V usage is TRBV6-2 or TRBV6-3 and J usage is TRBJ1-3; D remains ambiguous. The clonotype was recovered from a man between 60 and 70 years old with COVID-19, enrolled during active disease. The sequenced material came from peripheral blood. CDR3 sequence (DNA): TGTGCCAGCAGTTTGGAGATTCCTGGAAACACCATATATTTT. Amino acids: CASSLEIPGNTIYF.